A selection of T cell receptor beta chains follows, all from one sample in a study of STAT5B mutations in CD4+ large granular lymphocyte leukemia. Some clones are missing from TCRdb's copy, which holds only in-frame ones; the method was immunoSEQ multiplex PCR. The data contain 25,000 to 35,000 clones, 74% of them singletons. The sample was CD4+ T cells from blood buffy coats. The receptors were gathered from a human donor in good health. Each CDR3 is given with its conserved first and last residue. A D gene is named only where the DNA matches it firmly. A row's size may be missing; if present it is once, few, many or a size class.

>TRBV6-5|TRBJ1-5|NA|once
TGTGCCAGCAGGAAGAGCTACAGTCAGCCCCAGCATTTT
CASRKSYSQPQHF
>TRBV6-6|TRBJ1-2|TRBD1|few
TGTGCCAGCAGCCCTCGACAGGGAGGCGGCTACACCTTC
CASSPRQGGGYTF
>TRBV28|TRBJ1-2|NA|NA
TGTGCCAGCAGGAGGGGGGGGATTGGGGGCTACACCTTC
CASRRGGIGGYTF
>TRBV4-3|TRBJ1-4|NA|NA
TGCGCCAGCAGCCAAGATATGGCATATGAAAAACTGTTTTTT
CASSQDMAYEKLFF
>TRBV5-1|TRBJ1-6|NA|NA
TGCGCCAGCCATCCAGTCGGGGGTTCGGGGTCACCCCTCCACTTT
CASHPVGGSGSPLHF
>TRBV15|TRBJ2-1|NA|NA
TGTGCCACCAGCGGAGGGACTTTGTGGAATGAGCAGTTCTTC
CATSGGTLWNEQFF
>TRBV11-2|TRBJ1-1|TRBD1|NA
TGTGCCAGCAGACAGGGGATAGGCCTGAACACTGAAGCTTTCTTT
CASRQGIGLNTEAFF
>TRBV5-6|TRBJ1-1|NA|NA
TGTGCCAGCAGCTGGGGAGGAGGGTCCGGTAAAGCTTTCTTT
CASSWGGGSGKAFF
>TRBV11-3|TRBJ2-5|NA|NA
TGTGCCAGCAGTAGAAGCTACCAAGAGACCCAGTACTTC
CASSRSYQETQYF
>TRBV14|TRBJ1-3|NA|NA
TGTGCCAGCAGCCCCCCCGGCGGCCGGGGGGGAAACACCATATATTTT
CASSPPGGRGGNTIYF
>TRBV10-3|TRBJ1-2|NA|NA
TGTGCCATCAGTGAGTCTGGAACAGGGACCTATGGCTACACCTTC
CAISESGTGTYGYTF
>TRBV4-1|TRBJ2-3|NA|NA
TGCGCCAGCAGCCAAGGTTCGGGGACAGATACGCAGTATTTT
CASSQGSGTDTQYF
>TRBV28|TRBJ2-1|TRBD1|few
TGTGCCAGCAGCGCGACAGGGGGGCGCGTCAATGAGCAGTTCTTC
CASSATGGRVNEQFF
>TRBV28|TRBJ2-1|NA|NA
TGTGCCAGCACCGGGGGCTCACAGGCTTACAATGAGCAGTTCTTC
CASTGGSQAYNEQFF
>TRBV28|TRBJ1-1|NA|NA
TGTGCCAGCACCCCTGGACCGGGAGTGCGGGGCACTGAAGCTTTCTTT
CASTPGPGVRGTEAFF
>TRBV6-1|TRBJ2-5|TRBD1|NA
TGTGCCAGCAGTGATGGACAGGCGCGGGAGACCCAGTACTTC
CASSDGQARETQYF
>TRBV5-6|TRBJ1-5|NA|NA
TGTGCCAGCAGCCGCCGGACAGAACGCAATCAGCCCCAGCATTTT
CASSRRTERNQPQHF
>TRBV7-9|TRBJ1-1|NA|NA
TGTGCCAGCAGCTTACAGCAGGGTCAAACTGAAGCTTTCTTT
CASSLQQGQTEAFF
>TRBV2|TRBJ1-2|TRBD1|NA
TGTGCCAGCAACAATCTGGGGACAGGGGGCGCTTACACCTTC
CASNNLGTGGAYTF
>TRBV5-8|TRBJ2-2|TRBD1|once
TGTGCCAGCAGCGTGGACAGGGGACGTTCCGGGGAGCTGTTTTTT
CASSVDRGRSGELFF
>TRBV28|TRBJ1-2|NA|NA
TGTGCCAGCAGTGCCGCGGGACGGGACTATGGCTACACCTTC
CASSAAGRDYGYTF
>TRBV5-1|TRBJ2-3|NA|NA
TGCGCCAGCAGCAAATCAGGAACCGGGGCTCTTAGTTCCACAGATACGCAGTATTTT
CASSKSGTGALSSTDTQYF
>TRBV21-1|TRBJ2-5|NA|NA
TGTGCCAGCAGCAAGGGCCGCCGGCAGGTCCTGGTCACCCAGTACTTC
CASSKGRRQVLVTQYF
>TRBV10-2|TRBJ2-1|NA|NA
TGCGCCAGCAGTGCCTACGACAGAAATGAGCAGTTCTTC
CASSAYDRNEQFF
>TRBV30|TRBJ1-1|NA|NA
TGTGCCAGAAACAGGGTAGGGTACACTGAAGCTTTCTTT
CARNRVGYTEAFF
>TRBV28|TRBJ1-1|NA|NA
TGTGCCAGCAGTTTAGGGGGGCGTGGGACTGAAGCTTTCTTT
CASSLGGRGTEAFF
>TRBV7-6|TRBJ2-6|TRBD1|NA
TGTGCCAGCAGCTTAAACCAGGGGGTGGACTCTGGGGCCAACGTCCTGACTTTC
CASSLNQGVDSGANVLTF
>TRBV4-1|TRBJ1-6|NA|NA
TGCGCCAGCAGCCAAGTGAATTTAGGGATAGATAATTCACCCCTCCACTTT
CASSQVNLGIDNSPLHF
>TRBV7-9|TRBJ2-1|NA|NA
TGTGCCAGCAGCTTAGGGCAAAATGAGCAGTTCTTC
CASSLGQNEQFF
>TRBV11-3|TRBJ1-1|NA|NA
TGTGCCAGCAGCGAGAGCGGGAGAACTGAAGCTTTCTTT
CASSESGRTEAFF
>TRBV6-1|TRBJ2-5|NA|few
TGTGCCAGCAGACGAACCCTGGGGGGCCAAGAGACCCAGTACTTC
CASRRTLGGQETQYF
>TRBV4-2|TRBJ2-7|TRBD2|NA
TGTGCCAGCAGCCAAGACCCTAGCGGGAGAGCCACGTCCCACGAGCAGTACTTC
CASSQDPSGRATSHEQYF
>TRBV11-2|TRBJ2-6|TRBD1|NA
TGTGCCACTTCACGGGACAGGGGTTTCACTGGGGCCAACGTCCTGACTTTC
CATSRDRGFTGANVLTF
>TRBV6-1|TRBJ2-1|NA|NA
TGTGCCAGCAGTGAAAACGGGGGCGGTTCCTACAATGAGCAGTTCTTC
CASSENGGGSYNEQFF
>TRBV28|TRBJ2-5|NA|NA
TGTGCCAGCACGGGGCAAGAGACCCAGTACTTC
CASTGQETQYF
>TRBV7-9|TRBJ2-7|NA|NA
TGTGCCAGCAGCTTATCTAGCACAGACTACGAGCAGTACTTC
CASSLSSTDYEQYF
>TRBV5-5|TRBJ1-5|TRBD1|NA
TGTGCCAGCAGCAGAAGGACAGGGGACCTGAGCAATCAGCCCCAGCATTTT
CASSRRTGDLSNQPQHF
>TRBV12-5|TRBJ2-2|NA|NA
TGTGCTAGTGGGCCCGGGACAACAACGGCCGGGGAGCTGTTTTTT
CASGPGTTTAGELFF
>TRBV2|TRBJ2-4|NA|NA
TGTGCCAGCAGTGAACCCCCGAGGCCCAACATTCAGTACTTC
CASSEPPRPNIQYF
>TRBV2|TRBJ2-2|NA|NA
TGTGCCAGCTTGACAGCTTTGACCGGGGAGCTGTTTTTT
CASLTALTGELFF
>TRBV7-8|TRBJ1-3|NA|NA
TGTGCCAGCAGCCCCCGGGCAATAGGAAACACCATATATTTT
CASSPRAIGNTIYF
>TRBV7-8|TRBJ1-2|TRBD1|NA
TGTGCCAGCAGCCCCGACGAGGGGGCCTATGGCTACACCTTC
CASSPDEGAYGYTF
>TRBV30|TRBJ2-1|TRBD2|NA
TGTGCCTGGAGTACTAGCGGGTCGCAGTTCTTC
CAWSTSGSQFF
>TRBV25-1|TRBJ2-3|TRBD2|NA
TGTGCCAGCAGTGAGACTAGCGGAGCTAGCACAGATACGCAGTATTTT
CASSETSGASTDTQYF
>TRBV19|TRBJ1-4|TRBD1|NA
TGTGCCAGTAGTATGGTGGACAGGGGTGAAAAACTGTTTTTT
CASSMVDRGEKLFF
>TRBV5-8|TRBJ1-5|TRBD1|NA
TGTGCCAGCAGTTCGGACAGGGGATCAGGGGCCCAGCATTTT
CASSSDRGSGAQHF
>TRBV7-9|TRBJ1-6|NA|NA
TGTGCCAGCAGCTTGGGGCAGGCCTCGGTTTCACCCCTCCACTTT
CASSLGQASVSPLHF